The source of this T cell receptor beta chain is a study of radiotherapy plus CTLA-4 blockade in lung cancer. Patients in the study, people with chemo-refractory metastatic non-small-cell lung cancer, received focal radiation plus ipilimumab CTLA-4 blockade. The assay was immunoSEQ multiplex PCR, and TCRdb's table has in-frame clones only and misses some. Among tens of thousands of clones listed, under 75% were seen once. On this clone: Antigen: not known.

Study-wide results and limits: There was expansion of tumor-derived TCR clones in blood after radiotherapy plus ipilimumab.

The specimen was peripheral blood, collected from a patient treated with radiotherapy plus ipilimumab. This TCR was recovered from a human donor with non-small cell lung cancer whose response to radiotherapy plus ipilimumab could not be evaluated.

The DNA of the CDR3 is TGTGCCAGCAGCCAGATCGGACAGGGCACAGATACGCAGTATTTT. The encoded protein is CASSQIGQGTDTQYF. This chain connects TRBV5-6 to TRBJ2-3, with 7 nucleotides matching TRBD1. This CDR3 contains 15 residues. V dropped 4 bases and J dropped 1; count of bases not matched to a gene: 6. Germline V lookup: CDR1 SGHDT, CDR2 YYEEEE.